This T cell receptor (beta chain) comes out of a study of response to subunit inactivated influenza vaccine. Study-wide points: After each seasonal influenza vaccination, few new T cells are recruited, the authors suggested.

TCRdb redid the calling of the RT-PCR reads with MiXCR, one entry per CDR3 protein. This table holds about 500,000 distinct CDR3 sequences, 16% found once. V shed 4 bases, J shed 2 bases, and the junction held 7 bases outside the gene matches. The germline CDR1 and CDR2 sequences are LGHNA and YNFKEQ. The CDR3 has 16 residues. On this clonotype itself: Its antigen is unknown.

The chain has TRBV4-2 and TRBJ2-1; TRBD2 matches at 8 bases. Sequencing used CD4+ T cells sorted from PBMCs, obtained around 25 months after vaccination. The receptor was isolated from a man between 50 and 75 years old who received an inactivated influenza vaccine. The CDR3 DNA follows: TGTGCCAGCAGCCCCTACCAAGCGGGGGCCTACAATGAGCAGTTCTTC. Translating it yields CASSPYQAGAYNEQFF.